Each of the 9 T cell receptor beta chains below was sequenced from the same sample in a study of shared clonotypes between healthy human individuals. Method: immunoSEQ multiplex PCR; TCRdb's copy keeps in-frame clones and lacks some. The sample records approximately 1.4 million clones, 95% to 99% being singletons. Sequenced material: naive CD4+ T cells sorted from blood. The subset here: CD45RA+ positively selected. These TCRs come from a man aged 25-45 years in good health.

This clone occurred once. V gene TRBV27 combines with J gene TRBJ2-6; 7 positions agree with TRBD1. This CDR3 is built from 17 residues. Trimming took 5 bases from V and 0 from J; bases not matched to a gene: 7. Germline CDR1 and CDR2: MNHEY and SMNVEV (reference sequence). The DNA for the CDR3 is TGTGCCAGCAGTCCCCGACAGGGTACCTCTGGGGCCAACGTCCTGACTTTC. It is translated as CASSPRQGTSGANVLTF. The complete variable domain, with remaining parts taken from reference TRBV27 and TRBJ2-6, reads EAQVTQNPRYLITVTGKKLTVTCSQNMNHEYMSWYRQDPGLGLRQIYYSMNVEVTDKGDVPEGYKVSRKEKRNFPLILESPSPNQTSLYFCASSPRQGTSGANVLTFGAGSRLTVL.

The J gene is TRBJ2-3, the V gene TRBV11-3; 13 nucleotides align to TRBD2. J gave up 4 bases and V 5 bases, and 6 bases lay outside the gene matches. The CDR3 loop spans 16 amino acids. CDR1 SGHNT and CDR2 YENEEA come from the germline V gene. The CDR3 DNA reads as TGTGCCAGCAGCCGGACTAGCGGGAGATTTTCAGATACGCAGTATTTT. Residues: CASSRTSGRFSDTQYF.

The chain is built from TRBV5-5 and TRBJ2-1, with a tentative D call TRBD1 (6 bases). The CDR3 runs to 13 residues. V lost 4 bases and J lost 3, with 8 bases in between. CDR1 is SGHKS, CDR2 YYEKEE, per germline (reference sequence). The CDR3 nucleotides read TGTGCCAGCAGCAAGGACAGCTACAATGAGCAGTTCTTC. It translates to CASSKDSYNEQFF.

This sequence joins TRBV5-5 and TRBJ1-2; no reliable D call. Germline V gives CDR1 SGHKS, CDR2 YYEKEE (reference sequence). The germline V and J ends were trimmed by 5 bases and 4 bases, with 18 bases remaining between them. This CDR3 is 15 amino acids long. CDR3 in DNA: TGTGCCAGCAGTTACCGAGGGAGCCCAGTCTATGGCTACACCTTC. This translates into CASSYRGSPVYGYTF.

The chain has TRBV5-4 and TRBJ2-3; 10 bases fit TRBD2. Germline loops: CDR1 SGHNT, CDR2 YYREEE (reference sequence). The V gene end was trimmed by 1 base and the J gene end by 6 bases; junction bases not matched to a gene: 2. This CDR3 comprises 14 residues. This CDR3 reads CASSLTSGDDTQYF. The CDR3 nucleotides read TGTGCCAGCAGCTTGACTAGCGGGGACGATACGCAGTATTTT.

The chain combines TRBV11-2 with TRBJ2-1; 7 nucleotides match TRBD2. Germline loops: CDR1 SGHAT, CDR2 FQNNGV. The CDR3 loop spans 13 amino acids. Trimming cost V 5 bases and J 2 bases; bases outside gene matches: 0. CDR3 sequence reads: CASSGRAYNEQFF. The DNA for the CDR3 is TGTGCCAGCAGCGGGAGGGCCTACAATGAGCAGTTCTTC.

V usage is TRBV18 and J usage is TRBJ1-2; D gene ambiguous. The CDR3 has 16 residues. The germline V and J ends were trimmed by 6 bases and 2 bases, with 19 bases remaining between them. In germline, CDR1 is KGHSH, CDR2 LQKENI. CDR3 bases: TGTGCCAGCTCCACCATCCCGTCGACCGAAAACTATGGCTACACCTTC. Residues: CASSTIPSTENYGYTF.

This clone has a single count. This rearrangement joins TRBV7-2 to TRBJ2-7; no firm D call. Trimming cost V 8 bases and J 7 bases, with 21 bases left between them. CDR1 is SGHTA and CDR2 is FQGNSA in the germline V gene. This CDR3 has 14 residues. The CDR3 coding sequence is TGTGCCAGCGGGGAAGGTGGACCAATTCGGGAGCAGTACTTC. Its translation: CASGEGGPIREQYF.

The V gene is TRBV5-1, the J gene TRBJ2-2; 14 bases agree with TRBD2. Germline V gene sequence: CDR1 SGHRS, CDR2 YFSETQ. The CDR3 contains 16 residues. V shed 4 bases and J 4 bases; nucleotides not matched to a gene: 3. The CDR3 protein is CASSKGTSGSTGELFF. The CDR3 DNA follows: TGCGCCAGCAGCAAAGGGACTAGCGGGAGCACCGGGGAGCTGTTTTTT.